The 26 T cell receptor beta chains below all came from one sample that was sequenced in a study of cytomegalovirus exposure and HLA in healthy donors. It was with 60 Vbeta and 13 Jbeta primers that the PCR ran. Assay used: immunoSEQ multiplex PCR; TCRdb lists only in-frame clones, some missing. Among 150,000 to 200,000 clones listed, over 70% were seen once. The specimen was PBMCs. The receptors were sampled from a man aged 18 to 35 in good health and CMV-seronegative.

DNA of the CDR3: TGTGCCAGCAGTTCGGCCGGGACAGGGAGTCGAGGCTACACCTTC. It yields the protein CASSSAGTGSRGYTF. V gene TRBV27 combines with J gene TRBJ1-2, with TRBD1 matching 9 bases. The V and J ends lost 4 bases and 8 bases, in that order; junction bases with no gene match: 11. The germline gives CDR1 MNHEY, CDR2 SMNVEV (reference sequence). CDR3 length: 15 residues.

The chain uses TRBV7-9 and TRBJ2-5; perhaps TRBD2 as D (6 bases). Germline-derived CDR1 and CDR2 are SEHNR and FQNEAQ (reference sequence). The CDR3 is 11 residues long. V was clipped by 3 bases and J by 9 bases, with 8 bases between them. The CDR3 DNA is TGTGCCAGCAGCTTTTGGGGGGCCCAGTACTTC. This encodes CASSFWGAQYF.

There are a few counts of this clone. The CDR3 DNA reads as TGTGCCAGCTCACCACTCGGACAGGGGGACACCGGGGAGCTGTTTTTT. Protein sequence: CASSPLGQGDTGELFF. The rearrangement links TRBV18 to TRBJ2-2; 10 bases map to TRBD1. V shed 1 base and J 3 bases; nucleotides not matched to a gene: 2. Germline V gene data show CDR1 as KGHSH and CDR2 as LQKENI. This CDR3 is 16 amino acids long.

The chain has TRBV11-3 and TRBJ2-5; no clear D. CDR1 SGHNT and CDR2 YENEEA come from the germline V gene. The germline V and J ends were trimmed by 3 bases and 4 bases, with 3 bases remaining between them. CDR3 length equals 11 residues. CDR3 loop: CASSFLETQYF. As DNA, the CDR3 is TGTGCCAGCAGCTTCTTAGAGACCCAGTACTTC.

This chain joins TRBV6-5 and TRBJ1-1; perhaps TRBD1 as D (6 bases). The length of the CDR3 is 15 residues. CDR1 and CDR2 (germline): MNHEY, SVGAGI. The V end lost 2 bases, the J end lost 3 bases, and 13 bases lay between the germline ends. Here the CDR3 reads CASSYPQGRDTEAFF. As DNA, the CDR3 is TGTGCCAGCAGTTACCCGCAGGGGAGGGACACTGAAGCTTTCTTT.

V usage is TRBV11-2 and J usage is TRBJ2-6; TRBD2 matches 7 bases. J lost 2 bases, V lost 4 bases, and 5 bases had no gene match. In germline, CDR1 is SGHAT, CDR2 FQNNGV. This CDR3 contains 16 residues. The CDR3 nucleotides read TGTGCCAGCAGCTCCAGCCGGGGGGCTGGGGCCAACGTCCTGACTTTC. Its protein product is CASSSSRGAGANVLTF.

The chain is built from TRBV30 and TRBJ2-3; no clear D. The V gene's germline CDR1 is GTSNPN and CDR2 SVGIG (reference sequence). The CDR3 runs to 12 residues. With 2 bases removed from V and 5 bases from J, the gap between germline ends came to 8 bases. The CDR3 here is CAWSPPIDTQYF. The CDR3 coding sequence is TGTGCCTGGAGTCCCCCTATAGATACGCAGTATTTT.

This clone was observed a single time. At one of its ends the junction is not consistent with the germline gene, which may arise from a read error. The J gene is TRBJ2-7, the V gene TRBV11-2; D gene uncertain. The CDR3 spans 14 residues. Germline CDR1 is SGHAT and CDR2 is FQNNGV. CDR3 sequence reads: CASTLGIDNHEQYF. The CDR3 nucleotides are TGTGCCAGCACCTTAGGGATAGACAACCACGAGCAGTACTTC.

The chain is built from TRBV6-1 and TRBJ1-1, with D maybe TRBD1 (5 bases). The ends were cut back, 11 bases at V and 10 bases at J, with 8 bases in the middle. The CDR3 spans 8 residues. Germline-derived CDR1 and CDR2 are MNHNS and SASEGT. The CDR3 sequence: CAAGRAFF. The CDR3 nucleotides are TGTGCCGCGGGACGAGCTTTCTTT.

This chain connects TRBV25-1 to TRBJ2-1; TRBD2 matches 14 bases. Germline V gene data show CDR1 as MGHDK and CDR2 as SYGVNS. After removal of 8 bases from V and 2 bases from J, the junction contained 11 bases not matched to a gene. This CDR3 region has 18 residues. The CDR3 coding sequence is TGTGCCAGCTCCCCGGGACTAGCGGGAGATGGGCCCTACAATGAGCAGTTCTTC. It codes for CASSPGLAGDGPYNEQFF.

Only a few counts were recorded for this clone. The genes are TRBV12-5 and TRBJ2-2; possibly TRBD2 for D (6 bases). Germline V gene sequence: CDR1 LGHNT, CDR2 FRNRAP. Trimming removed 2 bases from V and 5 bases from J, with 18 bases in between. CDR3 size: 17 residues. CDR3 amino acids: CASGLPTGTLLTGELFF. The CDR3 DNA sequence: TGTGCTAGTGGTTTGCCCACCGGGACTCTACTTACCGGGGAGCTGTTTTTT.

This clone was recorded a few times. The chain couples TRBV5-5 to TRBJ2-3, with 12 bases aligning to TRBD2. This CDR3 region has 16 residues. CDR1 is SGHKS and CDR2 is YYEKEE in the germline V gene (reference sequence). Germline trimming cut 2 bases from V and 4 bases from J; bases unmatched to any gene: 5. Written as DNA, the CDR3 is TGTGCCAGCAGCTTCATTCCTAGCGGGAGGGCAGATACGCAGTATTTT. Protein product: CASSFIPSGRADTQYF.

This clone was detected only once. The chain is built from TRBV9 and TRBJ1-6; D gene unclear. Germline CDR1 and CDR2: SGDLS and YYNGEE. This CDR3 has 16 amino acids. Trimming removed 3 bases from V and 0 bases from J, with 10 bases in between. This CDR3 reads CASSAERSSYNSPLHF. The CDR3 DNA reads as TGTGCCAGCAGCGCCGAGCGTAGCTCCTATAATTCACCCCTCCACTTT.

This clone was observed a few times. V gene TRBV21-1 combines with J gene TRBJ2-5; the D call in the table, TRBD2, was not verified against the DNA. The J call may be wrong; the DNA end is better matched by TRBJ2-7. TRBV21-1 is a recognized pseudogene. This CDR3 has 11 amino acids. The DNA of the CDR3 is TGCGCTAGCGGGGGGGCTCCCGAGCAGTACTTC. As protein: CASGGAPEQYF.

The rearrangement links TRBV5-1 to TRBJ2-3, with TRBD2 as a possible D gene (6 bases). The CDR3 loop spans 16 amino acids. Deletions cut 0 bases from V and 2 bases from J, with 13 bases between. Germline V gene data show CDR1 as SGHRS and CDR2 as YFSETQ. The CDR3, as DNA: TGCGCCAGCAGCTTGGGGACCGGGAGCTACACAGATACGCAGTATTTT. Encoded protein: CASSLGTGSYTDTQYF.

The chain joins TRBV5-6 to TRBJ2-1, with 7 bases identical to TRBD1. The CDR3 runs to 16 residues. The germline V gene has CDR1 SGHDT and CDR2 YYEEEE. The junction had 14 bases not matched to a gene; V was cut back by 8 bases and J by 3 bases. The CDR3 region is CASEVLGQGDYNEQFF. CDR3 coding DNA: TGTGCCAGTGAAGTTTTGGGGCAGGGGGACTACAATGAGCAGTTCTTC.

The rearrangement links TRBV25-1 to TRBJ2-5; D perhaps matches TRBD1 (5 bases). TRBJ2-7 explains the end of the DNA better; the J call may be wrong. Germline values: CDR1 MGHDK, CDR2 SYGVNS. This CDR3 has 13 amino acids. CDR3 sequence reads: CASSEQGNYEQYF. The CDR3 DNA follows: TGTGCCAGCAGTGAACAGGGCAACTACGAGCAGTACTTC.

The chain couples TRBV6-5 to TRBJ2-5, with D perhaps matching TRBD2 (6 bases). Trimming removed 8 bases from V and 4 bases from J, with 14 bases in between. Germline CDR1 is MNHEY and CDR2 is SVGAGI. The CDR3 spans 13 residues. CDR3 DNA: TGTGCCAGCGATGGAGGGGCCCCAGAGACCCAGTACTTC. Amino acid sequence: CASDGGAPETQYF.

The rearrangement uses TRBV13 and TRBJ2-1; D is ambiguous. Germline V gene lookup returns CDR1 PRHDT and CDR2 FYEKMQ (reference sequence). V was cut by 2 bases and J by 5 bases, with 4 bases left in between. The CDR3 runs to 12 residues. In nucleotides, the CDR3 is TGTGCCAGCAGCTTATTAGACAATGAGCAGTTCTTC. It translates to CASSLLDNEQFF.

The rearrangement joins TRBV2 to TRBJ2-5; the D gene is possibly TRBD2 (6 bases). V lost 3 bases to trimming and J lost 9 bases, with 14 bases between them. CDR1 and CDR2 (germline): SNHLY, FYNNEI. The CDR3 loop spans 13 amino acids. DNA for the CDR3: TGTGCCAGCAGTGAGTCGACTAGGGCGGCCCAGTACTTC. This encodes CASSESTRAAQYF.

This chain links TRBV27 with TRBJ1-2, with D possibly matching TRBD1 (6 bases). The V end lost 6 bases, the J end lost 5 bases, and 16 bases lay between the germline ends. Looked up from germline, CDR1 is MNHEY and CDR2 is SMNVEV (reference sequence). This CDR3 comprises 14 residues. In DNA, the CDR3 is TGTGCCAGCAGACCCCAGGGGCGGGCTTATGGCTACACCTTC. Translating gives CASRPQGRAYGYTF.

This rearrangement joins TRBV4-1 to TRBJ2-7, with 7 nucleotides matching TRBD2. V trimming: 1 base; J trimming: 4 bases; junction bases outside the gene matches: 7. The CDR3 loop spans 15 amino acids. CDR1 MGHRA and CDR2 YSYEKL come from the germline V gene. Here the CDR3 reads CASSQAISGAYEQYF. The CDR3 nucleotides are TGCGCCAGCAGCCAAGCGATAAGCGGGGCTTACGAGCAGTACTTC.

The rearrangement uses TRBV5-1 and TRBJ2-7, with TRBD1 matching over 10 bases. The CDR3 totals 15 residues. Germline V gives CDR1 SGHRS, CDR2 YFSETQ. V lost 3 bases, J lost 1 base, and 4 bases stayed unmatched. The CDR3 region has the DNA TGCGCCAGCAGCTATGGGACAGGGGTTTCCTACGAGCAGTACTTC. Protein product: CASSYGTGVSYEQYF.

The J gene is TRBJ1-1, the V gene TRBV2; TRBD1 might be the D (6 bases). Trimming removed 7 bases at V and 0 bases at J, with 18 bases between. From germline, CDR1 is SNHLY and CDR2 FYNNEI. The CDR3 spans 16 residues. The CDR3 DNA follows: TGTGCCAGCAACGAAGGGGGGAGGGGTATGAACACTGAAGCTTTCTTT. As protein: CASNEGGRGMNTEAFF.

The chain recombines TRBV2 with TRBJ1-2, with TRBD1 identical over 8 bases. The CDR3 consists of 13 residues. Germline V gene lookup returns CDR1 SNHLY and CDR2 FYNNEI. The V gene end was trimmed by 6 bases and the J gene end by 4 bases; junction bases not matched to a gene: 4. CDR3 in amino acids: CASSAGTGYGYTF. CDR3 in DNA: TGTGCCAGCAGCGCCGGGACAGGCTATGGCTACACCTTC.

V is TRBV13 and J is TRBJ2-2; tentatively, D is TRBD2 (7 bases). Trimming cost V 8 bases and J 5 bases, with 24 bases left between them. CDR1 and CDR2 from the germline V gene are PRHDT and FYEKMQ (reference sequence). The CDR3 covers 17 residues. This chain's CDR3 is CASAPGGSLRGTGELFF. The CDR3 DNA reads TGTGCCAGCGCCCCGGGGGGCTCCTTGAGGGGAACCGGGGAGCTGTTTTTT.